The present entry profiles one T cell receptor (beta chain) with its context. Its antigen is unidentified. The entry originates in a study of T-cell reconstitution after alpha-beta-depleted transplantation in children. Unique molecular identifiers were built into the TCRbeta library. Via MiXCR, TCRdb re-called the PCR reads, giving one row per CDR3 protein. The sample holds around 700,000 distinct CDR3 sequences, under 15% seen once. Study-wide results and caveats: TCRbeta diversity was high at day 60 in some patients (a result of surviving recipient T cells and thymic progenitors). Expanded graft clones numbering several hundred reportedly gave rise to alpha-beta T cells about two months after transplant. One year post-transplant, T-cell counts and diversity were largely derived from T cells produced anew.

Germline CDR1 is SGHVS and CDR2 is FQNEAQ. The length of the CDR3 is 15 residues. V was clipped by 4 bases and J by 2 bases; unmatched bases: 3. The sample consisted of PBMCs, taken before TCRalphabeta/CD19-depleted stem cell transplant. The chain is built from TRBV7-8 and TRBJ2-1, with 9 bases lining up with TRBD2. The clonotype was recovered from a girl aged 2-10 years with congenital amegakaryocytic thrombocytopenia, due to receive a stem cell transplant. CDR3 in DNA: TGTGCCAGCAGCTCCATAGCGGGAGCCTACAATGAGCAGTTCTTC. This encodes CASSSIAGAYNEQFF.